Shown below are 21 T cell receptor beta chains from a single sample sequenced in a study of T cell changes during pregnancy in multiple sclerosis. Assay: immunoSEQ multiplex PCR; the TCRdb copy retains only in-frame clones and omits some. The profile shows 75,000 to 90,000 clones, roughly nine tenths of them singletons. Specimen: PBMCs, collected in the first trimester of pregnancy. The receptors were gathered from a female donor in good health, serving as a control in a pregnancy study. Some clones in this sample may be carry-over from other donors' samples.

This chain uses TRBV29-1 with TRBJ2-5; D perhaps matches TRBD2 (6 bases). This CDR3 is built from 12 residues. Looked up from germline, CDR1 is SQVTM and CDR2 is ANQGSEA. Trimming pared 5 bases from V and 4 bases from J, leaving 11 bases between. DNA of the CDR3: TGCAGCGTTTCGGAGGGAACAGAGACCCAGTACTTC. Translating gives CSVSEGTETQYF.

The V call is TRBV7-9, the J call TRBJ2-3; weak D call: TRBD2 (6 bases). V was trimmed by 7 bases and J by 2 bases, leaving 13 bases between them. The CDR3 spans 14 residues. Germline values: CDR1 SEHNR, CDR2 FQNEAQ (reference sequence). As DNA, the CDR3 is TGTGCCAGCAAAGACAGCGGGTACACAGATACGCAGTATTTT. This encodes CASKDSGYTDTQYF.

The genes are TRBV6-4 and TRBJ1-1, with D possibly being TRBD1 (5 bases). The CDR3 is 16 residues long. Trimming stripped 4 bases from V and 7 bases from J, with 22 bases between. The V gene's germline CDR1 is MRHNA and CDR2 SNTAGT. The CDR3: CASSASSGGNRVEAFF. In nucleotides, the CDR3 is TGTGCCAGCAGTGCATCCTCGGGGGGGAATCGGGTTGAAGCTTTCTTT.

The chain is built from TRBV18 and TRBJ2-5; TRBD1 aligns across 8 bases. V trimming: 6 bases; J trimming: 4 bases; junction bases outside the gene matches: 4. From germline, CDR1 is KGHSH and CDR2 LQKENI. The CDR3 loop spans 13 amino acids. The CDR3 is CASSTRGRETQYF. In DNA form, the CDR3 reads TGTGCCAGCTCGACCAGGGGGCGAGAGACCCAGTACTTC. Full variable domain (outside the CDR3, taken from reference TRBV18 and TRBJ2-5): NAGVMQNPRHLVRRRGQEARLRCSPMKGHSHVYWYRQLPEEGLKFMVYLQKENIIDESGMPKERFSAEFPKEGPSILRIQQVVRGDSAAYFCASSTRGRETQYFGPGTRLLVL.

The V gene is TRBV5-1, the J gene TRBJ2-1; TRBD2 matches 15 bases. Germline-derived CDR1 and CDR2 are SGHRS and YFSETQ. V lost 0 bases and J lost 10; bases outside the gene matches: 8. The CDR3 spans 17 residues. The CDR3 coding sequence is TGCGCCAGCAGCTTGGCCGGGACTAGCGGGGGGTTTGGGGAGCAGTTCTTC. Protein: CASSLAGTSGGFGEQFF.

This clone has only a few counts. V gene TRBV14 combines with J gene TRBJ2-3; tentative D call: TRBD2 (5 bases). Trimming took off 4 bases at V and 2 bases at J, with 16 bases between the two ends. Germline CDR1 reads SGHDN; CDR2 reads FVKESK. The CDR3 runs to 16 residues. The CDR3 DNA reads as TGTGCCAGCAGCCCCAGCGGCGAACTATACACAGATACGCAGTATTTT. This translates into CASSPSGELYTDTQYF.

The chain carries TRBV9 and TRBJ2-1, with 9 bases that match TRBD2. With V trimmed by 2 bases and J by 5 bases, 2 bases remained unmatched. CDR1 and CDR2 (germline): SGDLS, YYNGEE. The CDR3 runs to 14 residues. The CDR3 bases are TGTGCCAGCAGCGTTAGCGGGAGAAACAATGAGCAGTTCTTC. Its translation is CASSVSGRNNEQFF.

The rearrangement links TRBV2 to TRBJ2-2, with 8 positions matching TRBD1. With V trimmed by 6 bases and J by 0 bases, 6 bases remained unmatched. CDR3 length: 16 amino acids. Germline V gene data show CDR1 as SNHLY and CDR2 as FYNNEI. CDR3 amino acids: CASRRSTGANTGELFF. CDR3 coding DNA: TGTGCCAGCAGACGTTCGACAGGGGCGAACACCGGGGAGCTGTTTTTT.

The V and J genes are TRBV10-2 and TRBJ2-7, with TRBD1 identical over 12 bases. Germline lookup yields CDR1 WSHSY and CDR2 SAAADI. The CDR3 runs 15 residues. The V and J ends lost 8 bases and 2 bases, in that order; junction bases with no gene match: 7. The chain's CDR3 is CASQPGQGATYEQYF. CDR3 bases: TGCGCCAGCCAACCGGGACAGGGGGCAACCTACGAGCAGTACTTC.

This clone was picked up a small number of times. This rearrangement joins TRBV29-1 to TRBJ1-1; the match to TRBD1 covers 7 bases. CDR1 and CDR2 (germline): SQVTM, ANQGSEA. CDR3 size: 14 residues. This CDR3 is CRAGTALMNTEAFF. CDR3 DNA: TGCAGAGCTGGGACAGCCCTCATGAACACTGAAGCTTTCTTT.

The chain links TRBV6-5 to TRBJ1-5; no reliable D call. Germline V gene sequence: CDR1 MNHEY, CDR2 SVGAGI. Trimming left V 0 bases short and J 4 bases short, with 7 bases between. The CDR3 loop spans 14 amino acids. The DNA for the CDR3 is TGTGCCAGCAGTTACTCCGACGGGAATCAGCCCCAGCATTTT. Translating gives CASSYSDGNQPQHF.

A few counts support this clone. The V call is TRBV6-4, the J call TRBJ1-2, with D possibly matching TRBD1 (5 bases). Germline V gene lookup returns CDR1 MRHNA and CDR2 SNTAGT. With 10 bases removed from V and 3 bases from J, the gap between germline ends came to 24 bases. CDR3 size: 16 residues. CDR3 in DNA: TGTGCCACTTTCGGGGGGGAGAACCGGGGGGACTATGGCTACACCTTC. Translated: CATFGGENRGDYGYTF.

This chain joins TRBV7-8 and TRBJ1-1, with 8 nucleotides matching TRBD1. CDR3 size: 16 residues. Germline lookup yields CDR1 SGHVS and CDR2 FQNEAQ. Trimming cost V 5 bases and J 1 base; bases outside gene matches: 9. Here the CDR3 reads CASSPRTGRGNTEAFF. For the CDR3, the DNA is TGTGCCAGCAGCCCCAGGACAGGGAGGGGGAACACTGAAGCTTTCTTT.

The chain employs TRBV27 and TRBJ2-1; possibly TRBD2 for D (5 bases). The CDR3 has 14 residues. V was cut by 3 bases and J by 5 bases, with 11 bases left in between. Germline CDR1 is MNHEY and CDR2 is SMNVEV (reference sequence). The CDR3 DNA is TGTGCCAGCAGTTTCTTGGGAGCGGACAATGAGCAGTTCTTC. Its protein product is CASSFLGADNEQFF.

The V gene is TRBV5-1, the J gene TRBJ1-5; the match to TRBD1 covers 7 bases. Trimming at V came to 0 bases and at J to 7 bases, leaving 7 bases not matched to a gene. From germline, CDR1 is SGHRS and CDR2 YFSETQ. The CDR3 spans 15 residues. Here the CDR3 reads CASSLDTGEGQPQHF. The DNA of the CDR3 is TGCGCCAGCAGCTTGGATACAGGGGAAGGCCAGCCCCAGCATTTT.

V is TRBV10-3 and J is TRBJ1-1; D is unclear. Germline CDR1 ENHRY, CDR2 SYGVKD. V lost 2 bases and J lost 4, with 5 bases in between. The CDR3 contains 12 residues. The CDR3 DNA sequence: TGTGCCATCAGTGAGATCCTCACTGAAGCTTTCTTT. Amino acids: CAISEILTEAFF.

The rearrangement joins TRBV28 to TRBJ1-6; possible D gene TRBD1, 6 bases. Trimming cost V 7 bases and J 7 bases, with 11 bases left between them. This CDR3 has 13 amino acids. The V gene's germline CDR1 is MDHEN and CDR2 SYDVKM. The CDR3 region is CASIPGQNSPLHF. The CDR3 DNA sequence: TGTGCCAGCATCCCAGGACAGAATTCACCCCTCCACTTT. Variable domain in full (rest from reference TRBV28 and TRBJ1-6): DVKVTQSSRYLVKRTGEKVFLECVQDMDHENMFWYRQDPGLGLRLIYFSYDVKMKEKGDIPEGYSVSREKKERFSLILESASTNQTSMYLCASIPGQNSPLHFGNGTRLTVT.

The chain recombines TRBV21-1 with TRBJ1-3. TRBV21-1 is deemed a pseudogene. The CDR3 is 15 residues long. The CDR3 here is CASSSRELRGNTIYF. CDR3 nucleotide sequence: TGTGCCAGCAGCTCCCGGGAGCTGAGGGGAAACACCATATATTTT.

The chain recombines TRBV2 with TRBJ2-5; the match to TRBD1 covers 10 bases. With 6 bases clipped from V and 4 bases from J, the junction kept 20 bases outside the gene matches. CDR3 length: 19 residues. Germline values: CDR1 SNHLY, CDR2 FYNNEI. The CDR3 bases are TGTGCCAGCAGCCTGCCGTTACGACAGGGGGCTGGGTCTTTAGAGACCCAGTACTTC. Its protein product is CASSLPLRQGAGSLETQYF. The full variable domain, completed using reference TRBV2 and TRBJ2-5, is EPEVTQTPSHQVTQMGQEVILRCVPISNHLYFYWYRQILGQKVEFLVSFYNNEISEKSEIFDDQFSVERPDGSNFTLKIRSTKLEDSAMYFCASSLPLRQGAGSLETQYFGPGTRLLVL.

The rearrangement uses TRBV6-1 and TRBJ1-2; the match to TRBD1 covers 7 bases. The germline V gene encodes CDR1 MNHNS and CDR2 SASEGT. CDR3 length equals 14 residues. Trimming took 7 bases from V and 1 from J; bases not matched to a gene: 6. CDR3 loop: CASIRGVLNYGYTF. The DNA for the CDR3 is TGTGCCAGCATCAGGGGGGTCCTTAACTATGGCTACACCTTC.

The chain combines TRBV18 with TRBJ1-1; TRBD1 agrees at 9 bases. CDR1 and CDR2 from the germline V gene are KGHSH and LQKENI. The CDR3 contains 14 residues. V dropped 6 bases and J dropped 2; count of bases not matched to a gene: 4. CDR3 sequence reads: CASSRDRANTEAFF. DNA for the CDR3: TGTGCCAGCTCGAGGGACAGGGCAAACACTGAAGCTTTCTTT.